This TCR beta chain was recorded in a study of blood T cell repertoires in COVID-19. Germline V lookup: CDR1 MNHNY, CDR2 SVGAGI (reference sequence). The J segment lost 7 bases and the V segment lost 6 bases, leaving 8 bases of the junction unmatched. The CDR3 loop spans 15 amino acids. Assay: immunoSEQ multiplex PCR; the TCRdb copy retains only in-frame clones and omits some. The profile shows around 200,000 clones, 75% to 90% of them singletons. The chain couples TRBV6-6 to TRBJ2-1; 11 bases are a match to TRBD2. Specimen: PBMCs or T cells enriched from blood (not recorded which). The TCR was taken from a woman under 30 who had recovered from COVID-19. CDR3 sequence reads: CASRPTSGKTNEQFF. The CDR3 DNA sequence: TGTGCCAGCAGGCCGACTAGCGGGAAGACAAATGAGCAGTTCTTC.